The sequence of this T cell receptor beta chain was determined in a study of lymphopenia after photon versus proton radiotherapy. Assay used: immunoSEQ multiplex PCR; TCRdb lists only in-frame clones, some missing. The profile shows about 160,000 clones, approximately 90% of them singletons. Study findings and constraints: After lymphocyte nadir, photon-treated repertoires showed oligoclonal expansion, especially CD8+ Temra. Photon-treated patients lost naive T cells and TCR diversity; proton-treated stayed stable.

As to this clone: What it binds is unknown.

The sequencing here drew on peripheral blood, taken from a patient treated with photon-based radiotherapy. The sequence came from a man over 45 with gastric cancer.

CDR3 region: CASSEFGTENTEAFF. The DNA for the CDR3 is TGTGCCAGCAGTGAATTTGGGACGGAGAACACTGAAGCTTTCTTT. The chain has TRBV25-1 and TRBJ1-1, with D perhaps TRBD1 (5 bases). CDR3 length equals 15 residues. V was cut by 1 base and J by 1 base, with 10 bases left in between. Per germline, CDR1 MGHDK and CDR2 SYGVNS.